There are many counts of the clone carrying this T cell receptor beta chain. What it recognizes is unknown. This entry belongs to a study of T cell responses to AZD1222 COVID-19 vaccine. Study-level results: Within unmutated variant regions lay the reported targets of nearly half of spike-specific TCRs. Spike was spanned by vaccine-associated CD4 TCRs, which were dominant at 160-218 and 743-854. In a largely white British group with more females than males, clonal diversity was possibly underestimated. Spike-specific TCR depth and breadth grew after two AZD1222 doses.

The assay was immunoSEQ multiplex PCR, and TCRdb's table has in-frame clones only and misses some. The repertoire consists of about 110,000 clones, with about nine tenths occurring once and the leading ten covering around 4.5%. The specimen was peripheral blood, collected on day 0 of AZD1222 vaccination. The clonotype was recovered from an adult in good health.

For the CDR3, the DNA is TGTGCCAGCAGCGGAACAGGGGTGAACACTGAAGCTTTCTTT. Translating it yields CASSGTGVNTEAFF. The chain combines TRBV9 with TRBJ1-1; TRBD1 matches at 7 bases. Trimming at V came to 3 bases and at J to 0 bases, leaving 2 bases not matched to a gene. This CDR3 spans 14 amino acids. CDR1 and CDR2 from the germline V gene are SGDLS and YYNGEE.